Included here is one T cell receptor (beta chain) sequence, with context. Its specificity is not known. The sample originates from a study of CD8+CD57+ T cells in acquired aplastic anemia. For the study at large: DNA recovered from sorted CD4+ and CD8+ cells had a mean of approximately 3.5 ug.

The study, taken as a whole, reports: Patients and controls were not found to differ significantly in CD8+ Simpson's diversity. Over 25 shared CD8+ CDR3s appeared highly expressed within patients' immunodominant clones.

The study profiled TCR beta VDJ and CDR3 using genomic DNA as template. Via MiXCR, TCRdb re-called the reads, giving one row per CDR3 protein. The table shows about 160,000 distinct CDR3 sequences, with about half occurring only once. Sequencing was done on patients that had shown CD8+CD57+ cell expansion by flow cytometry. Among the patients, none had received any therapy at the time of blood sampling. This clonotype was obtained from a human donor with aplastic anemia. Sequenced sample: sorted CD4+, CD8+, or CD8+CD57+ T cells (not recorded which) from PBMCs.

CDR3 residues: CASSIISFAEAFF. As DNA, the CDR3 is TGTGCCAGCAGTATTATATCCTTCGCTGAAGCTTTCTTT. This chain uses TRBV6-2 or TRBV6-3 with TRBJ1-1; D is unclear. Per the germline V gene, CDR1 is MNHEY and CDR2 is SVGEGT. Trimming shortened V by 5 bases and J by 6 bases, and 13 bases separated the two germline ends. The CDR3 length is 13 residues.